The 4 T cell receptor beta chains below were found in one sample sequenced in a study of blood T cell repertoires in COVID-19. Clones were read by immunoSEQ multiplex PCR, and TCRdb kept only the in-frame ones, dropping some. Of some 57,000 clones detected, roughly nine tenths appear once; the ten largest clones hold 1.5% to 2%. The sequencing input was peripheral blood. All receptors derive from a man in his 60s with acute or convalescent COVID-19.

The chain uses TRBV5-1 and TRBJ1-2, with 9 positions matching TRBD1. This CDR3 has 15 amino acids. CDR1 and CDR2 (germline): SGHRS, YFSETQ. The ends lost 4 bases at V and 4 bases at J; junction bases unmatched: 8. DNA for the CDR3: TGCGCCAGCAGCAAGATACAGGGGGCTGGCTATGGCTACACCTTC. This encodes CASSKIQGAGYGYTF.

The rearrangement uses TRBV12-5 and TRBJ2-7; TRBD2 matches at 8 bases. The CDR3 loop spans 18 amino acids. Trimming removed 6 bases from V and 2 bases from J; junction bases left unmatched: 18. Germline V gene data show CDR1 as LGHNT and CDR2 as FRNRAP. The CDR3: CASGTSPPGRETPYEQYF. The CDR3 DNA is TGTGCTAGTGGGACCTCCCCACCCGGGAGGGAGACGCCCTACGAGCAGTACTTC.

The genes are TRBV29-1 and TRBJ2-3, with 8 bases fitting TRBD2. Germline CDR1 is SQVTM and CDR2 is ANQGSEA. The V and J ends lost 3 bases and 1 base, in that order; junction bases with no gene match: 0. This CDR3 comprises 13 residues. The CDR3: CSVDSGGTDTQYF. As DNA, the CDR3 is TGCAGCGTTGATAGCGGGGGCACAGATACGCAGTATTTT.

This clone was picked up one time. The gene calls are TRBV3-1 (or the pseudogene TRBV3-2) and TRBJ1-1; TRBD1 might be the D (5 bases). There are 14 residues in the CDR3. Germline assignment: CDR1 LGHDT and CDR2 YNNKEL (reference sequence). Trimming took 2 bases from V and 2 from J, leaving 9 bases between them. The CDR3 loop is CASSQQGLNTEAFF. The DNA of the CDR3 is TGTGCCAGCAGCCAACAGGGCCTTAACACTGAAGCTTTCTTT.